These T cell receptor beta chains were read from a single sample in a study of early T cells in non-severe SARS-CoV-2 infection. TCRdb processed the 5' RACE reads anew with MiXCR; each CDR3 protein has one entry. The sample records more than 25,000 distinct CDR3 sequences, roughly 5.6% being singletons. The specimen sequenced was whole blood. The receptors stem from an adult who was a healthcare worker with PCR-confirmed SARS-CoV-2 infection or an uninfected control (not recorded which). Both conserved end residues are part of each CDR3. D genes are given only for firm matches. Part of the rows lack a size; the others show once, few, many or a class for expanded clones.

cdr3_aa,cdr3_nt,v_call,j_call,clone_size,d_call,cdr3_length
CASRAGYSNQPQHF,TGTGCCAGCAGAGCCGGGTATAGCAATCAGCCCCAGCATTTT,TRBV6-1,TRBJ1-5,few,.,14
CASSSRTGLVYEQYF,TGTGCCAGCAGTTCCCGGACAGGTTTAGTGTACGAGCAGTACTTC,TRBV28,TRBJ2-7,medium-sized,TRBD1,15
CASRSSGDTGELFF,TGTGCCAGCAGATCAAGCGGGGACACCGGGGAGCTGTTTTTT,TRBV7-2,TRBJ2-2,few,TRBD2,14
CSASWMDGYTF,TGCAGTGCTAGTTGGATGGATGGCTACACCTTC,TRBV20-1,TRBJ1-2,many,.,11
CASSLRAGQPYYNEQFF,TGTGCCAGCAGCTTACGGGCTGGGCAGCCCTACTACAATGAGCAGTTCTTC,TRBV7-2,TRBJ2-1,many,.,17
CASRELGDTQYF,TGTGCCAGCAGGGAACTGGGAGATACGCAGTATTTT,TRBV2,TRBJ2-3,many,.,12
CASSPVYRGSGANVLTF,TGTGCCAGCAGTCCCGTATACAGGGGCTCTGGGGCCAACGTCCTGACTTTC,TRBV27,TRBJ2-6,.,TRBD1,17
CSVGTYTDTQYF,TGCAGCGTCGGGACGTACACAGATACGCAGTATTTT,TRBV29-1,TRBJ2-3,.,.,12
CGAQGTRTNEKLFF,TGCGGTGCACAGGGGACGCGAACTAATGAAAAACTGTTTTTT,TRBV20-1,TRBJ1-4,few,TRBD1,14
CSKPGSQGDTQYF,TGCAGTAAGCCGGGCTCACAGGGGGATACGCAGTATTTT,TRBV20-1,TRBJ2-3,.,TRBD1,13
CASSDRGGSEKLFF,TGTGCCAGTAGTGACAGGGGCGGATCTGAAAAACTGTTTTTT,TRBV19,TRBJ1-4,.,TRBD1,14
CASSSGRTNNQYF,TGTGCCAGCAGCTCTGGGAGAACAAACAATCAGTACTTC,TRBV7-9,TRBJ2-4,few,.,13
CATGTGPSYEQYF,TGTGCCACGGGGACAGGACCTTCCTACGAGCAGTACTTC,TRBV7-2,TRBJ2-7,many,TRBD1,13
CASSLDRDKGYTF,TGTGCCAGCAGCTTAGACAGGGATAAGGGCTACACCTTC,TRBV7-2,TRBJ1-2,many,.,13
CASSGTLNPGTYNEQFF,TGCGCCAGCTCCGGGACCCTCAACCCGGGGACCTACAATGAGCAGTTCTTC,TRBV10-1,TRBJ2-1,few,.,17
CASSPYHGNTIYF,TGTGCCAGCAGTCCCTACCATGGAAACACCATATATTTT,TRBV28,TRBJ1-3,many,.,13
CASSRLPGELNEQFF,TGTGCCAGCAGCCGCCTACCGGGAGAACTCAATGAGCAGTTCTTC,TRBV28,TRBJ2-1,.,.,15
CASSFTLNTEAFF,TGTGCCAGCAGTTTCACGTTGAACACTGAAGCTTTCTTT,TRBV12-3/TRBV12-4,TRBJ1-1,many,.,13
CSAKLAGPYEQYF,TGCAGTGCTAAATTAGCGGGACCATACGAGCAGTACTTC,TRBV20-1,TRBJ2-7,many,TRBD2,13
CASSLQPGQKETQYF,TGTGCCAGCAGCTTACAACCGGGACAGAAAGAGACCCAGTACTTC,TRBV11-2,TRBJ2-5,.,TRBD1,15
CASRPRGSFLGANVLTF,TGTGCCAGCCGCCCCCGGGGGAGTTTTCTCGGGGCCAACGTCCTGACTTTC,TRBV6-2/TRBV6-3,TRBJ2-6,many,.,17
CASSLAQAGGGEQFF,TGTGCCAGCAGCTTAGCGCAGGCAGGGGGCGGTGAGCAGTTCTTC,TRBV7-2,TRBJ2-1,many,TRBD1,15
CASSLQGLSYEQYF,TGTGCCAGCAGTCTCCAGGGGCTCTCCTACGAGCAGTACTTC,TRBV28,TRBJ2-7,.,.,14
CASSLLGCEKLFF,TGTGCCAGCAGTTTGTTGGGATGTGAAAAACTGTTTTTT,TRBV27,TRBJ1-4,many,.,13
CASSFRGPGNTIYF,TGTGCCAGCAGTTTCCGGGGACCTGGAAACACCATATATTTT,TRBV28,TRBJ1-3,many,.,14
CASSHGAVLSPSNQPQHF,TGCGCCAGCAGCCACGGAGCTGTACTAAGCCCTAGCAATCAGCCCCAGCATTTT,TRBV4-3,TRBJ1-5,many,.,18
CASSLREEATEAFF,TGCGCCAGCAGCTTGCGGGAGGAGGCCACTGAAGCTTTCTTT,TRBV5-1,TRBJ1-1,.,.,14
CASSLGVRSIRTNTGELFF,TGTGCCAGCAGCTTAGGGGTCAGATCTATACGAACGAACACCGGGGAGCTGTTTTTT,TRBV7-2,TRBJ2-2,many,.,19
CASSVGGGPNQPQHF,TGTGCCAGCAGCGTAGGAGGGGGACCCAATCAGCCCCAGCATTTT,TRBV9,TRBJ1-5,few,.,15
CSAHPSLAVSTDTQYF,TGCAGTGCACACCCATCCCTAGCAGTCAGCACAGATACGCAGTATTTT,TRBV20-1,TRBJ2-3,.,.,16
CASSYTSNEQYF,TGTGCCAGCAGTTACACGAGCAACGAGCAGTACTTC,TRBV6-2/TRBV6-3,TRBJ2-7,.,.,12
CSAPDSARYDEQFF,TGCAGTGCGCCGGACTCCGCCCGTTACGATGAGCAGTTCTTC,TRBV20-1,TRBJ2-1,many,.,14